This T cell receptor beta chain was identified during a study of vaccination and CD4 T cells after COVID-19. V lost 5 bases, J lost 10 bases, and 14 bases lay in between. CDR1 and CDR2 from the germline V gene are SGHTA and FQGNSA. There are 12 residues in the CDR3. Described treatment: approximately nine-day PBMC culture with coronavirus spike peptide pools or control peptides (ViraFEST assay). Oncomine TCR Beta short-read sequencing was applied to DNA from cultured CD4+ T cells. TCRdb passed the PCR reads through MiXCR, listing each CDR3 protein once. This table holds some 10,000 distinct CDR3 sequences, around 20% found once. This clonotype was detected a few times. Its target is unknown.

Source: CD4+ T cells from blood, cultured in vitro, taken after SARS-CoV-2 vaccination. The chain is built from TRBV7-2 and TRBJ1-2, with D tentatively TRBD1 (6 bases). The sequence came from a human donor who had recovered from COVID-19. The CDR3 loop reads CASSNQQGDYTF. CDR3 coding DNA: TGTGCCAGCAGCAACCAACAGGGAGACTACACCTTC.